Shown below are 4 T cell receptor beta chains from a single sample sequenced in a study of beta chain features in type 1 diabetes. Every isolated RNA sample was fully reverse transcribed, so sequencing captured expressed TCRB transcripts. Clones were read by immunoSEQ multiplex PCR, and TCRdb kept only the in-frame ones, dropping some. The sample shows some 410,000 clones, approximately 10% of them seen only once. The sample taken for sequencing was naive CD4+ T cells from blood. The receptors come from a woman younger than 35 in good health.

This clone was seen only a few times. The J gene is TRBJ2-7, the V gene TRBV18; D may be TRBD1 or TRBD2 (5 bases each). The CDR3 sequence is 12 residues long. The V gene's germline CDR1 is KGHSH and CDR2 LQKENI. The CDR3 spells CASSPPRGDLRV. The CDR3 bases are TGTGCCAGCTCACCACCGAGGGGCGACTTGAGGGTC.

This clone was picked up a small number of times. This sequence joins TRBV7-2 and TRBJ2-3; D uncertain. The CDR3 length is 11 residues. From germline, CDR1 is SGHTA and CDR2 FQGNSA. Trimming stripped 4 bases from V and 7 bases from J, with 6 bases between. CDR3 protein: CASSSINTQYF. DNA for the CDR3: TGTGCCAGCAGCTCCATCAATACGCAGTATTTT. Supplemented by reference TRBV7-2 and TRBJ2-3, the full variable domain reads GAGVSQSPSNKVTEKGKDVELRCDPISGHTALYWYRQSLGQGLEFLIYFQGNSAPDKSGLPSDRFSAERTGGSVSTLTIQRTQQEDSAVYLCASSSINTQYFGPGTRLTVL.

The chain is built from TRBV18 and TRBJ1-1, with D hard to call. This CDR3 spans 10 amino acids. Germline V CDR1 and CDR2: KGHSH, LQKENI. Deletions cut 6 bases from V and 5 bases from J, with 4 bases between. The CDR3 coding sequence is TGTGCCAGCTCGGGAACTGAAGCTTTCTTT. Amino acid sequence: CASSGTEAFF.

This clone showed up just a few times. This rearrangement joins TRBV2 to TRBJ1-2; D is ambiguous. Germline V gene data show CDR1 as SNHLY and CDR2 as FYNNEI. The V end was cut by 8 bases, the J end by 0 bases, with 10 bases between. The CDR3 is made up of 13 amino acids. CDR3 DNA: TGTGCCAGCCGAGGCGAATCTAACTATGGCTACACCTTC. Translation gives CASRGESNYGYTF.